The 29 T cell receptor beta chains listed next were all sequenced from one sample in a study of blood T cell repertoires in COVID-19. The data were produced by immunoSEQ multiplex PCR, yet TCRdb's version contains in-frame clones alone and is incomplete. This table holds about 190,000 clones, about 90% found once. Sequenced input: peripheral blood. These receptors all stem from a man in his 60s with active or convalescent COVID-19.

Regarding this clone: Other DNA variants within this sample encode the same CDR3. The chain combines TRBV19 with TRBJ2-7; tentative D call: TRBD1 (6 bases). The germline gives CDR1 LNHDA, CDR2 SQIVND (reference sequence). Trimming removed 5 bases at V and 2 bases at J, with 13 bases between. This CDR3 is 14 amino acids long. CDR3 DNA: TGTGCCAGTAGTTCCACAGGGACCGCCTACGAGCAGTACTTC. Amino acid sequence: CASSSTGTAYEQYF.

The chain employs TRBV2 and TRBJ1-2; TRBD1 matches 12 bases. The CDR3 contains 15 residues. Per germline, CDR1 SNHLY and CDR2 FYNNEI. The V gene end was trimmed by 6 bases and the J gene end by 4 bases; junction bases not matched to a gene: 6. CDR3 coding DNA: TGTGCCAGCAGGGGACAGGGGGCGCTTGGCTATGGCTACACCTTC. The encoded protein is CASRGQGALGYGYTF.

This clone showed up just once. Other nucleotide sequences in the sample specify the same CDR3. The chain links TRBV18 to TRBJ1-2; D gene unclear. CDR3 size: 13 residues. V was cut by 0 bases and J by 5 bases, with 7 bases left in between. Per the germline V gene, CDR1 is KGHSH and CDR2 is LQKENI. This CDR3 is CASSPPSGYGYTF. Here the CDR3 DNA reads TGTGCCAGCTCACCACCGAGCGGGTATGGCTACACCTTC.

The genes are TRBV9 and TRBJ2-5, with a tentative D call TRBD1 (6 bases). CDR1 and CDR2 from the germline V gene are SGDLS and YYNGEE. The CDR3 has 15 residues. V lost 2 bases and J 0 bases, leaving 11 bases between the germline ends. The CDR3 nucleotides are TGTGCCAGCAGCGTGGGGGCGGCGGACCAAGAGACCCAGTACTTC. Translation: CASSVGAADQETQYF.

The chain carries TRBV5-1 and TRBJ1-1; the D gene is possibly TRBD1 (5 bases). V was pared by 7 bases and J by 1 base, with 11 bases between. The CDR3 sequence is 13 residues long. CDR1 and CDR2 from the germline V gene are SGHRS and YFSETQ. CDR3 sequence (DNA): TGCGCCAGCCGTACAGGATCGAACACTGAAGCTTTCTTT. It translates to CASRTGSNTEAFF. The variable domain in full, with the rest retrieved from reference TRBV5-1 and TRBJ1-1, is KAGVTQTPRYLIKTRGQQVTLSCSPISGHRSVSWYQQTPGQGLQFLFEYFSETQRNKGNFPGRFSGRQFSNSRSEMNVSTLELGDSALYLCASRTGSNTEAFFGQGTRLTVV.

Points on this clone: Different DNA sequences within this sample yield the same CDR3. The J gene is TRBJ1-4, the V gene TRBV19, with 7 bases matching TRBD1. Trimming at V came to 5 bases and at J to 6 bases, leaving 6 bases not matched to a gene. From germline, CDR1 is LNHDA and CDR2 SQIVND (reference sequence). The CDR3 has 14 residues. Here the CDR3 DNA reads TGTGCCAGTAGTTCCGGGACAGAGTATGAAAAACTGTTTTTT. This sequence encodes CASSSGTEYEKLFF.

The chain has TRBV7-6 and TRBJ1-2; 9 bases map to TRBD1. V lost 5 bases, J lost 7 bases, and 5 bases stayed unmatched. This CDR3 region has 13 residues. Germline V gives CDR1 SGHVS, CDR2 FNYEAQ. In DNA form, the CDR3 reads TGTGCCAGCAGCAACAGGGGGCTTGGTGGCTACACCTTC. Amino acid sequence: CASSNRGLGGYTF.

The CDR3 loop is CASISTGSRGYTF. The CDR3 DNA is TGTGCCAGCATTTCGACAGGGTCTAGGGGCTACACCTTC. The chain joins TRBV2 to TRBJ1-2, with TRBD1 matching 7 bases. CDR3 length: 13 amino acids. The V and J ends lost 7 bases and 8 bases, in that order; junction bases with no gene match: 10. From germline, CDR1 is SNHLY and CDR2 FYNNEI.

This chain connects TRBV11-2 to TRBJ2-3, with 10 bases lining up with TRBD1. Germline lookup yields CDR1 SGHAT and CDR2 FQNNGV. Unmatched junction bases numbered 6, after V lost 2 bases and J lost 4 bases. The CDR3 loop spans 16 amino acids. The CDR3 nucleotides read TGTGCCAGCAGCTTAAATCAAGGACAGGGGGCAGATACGCAGTATTTT. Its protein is CASSLNQGQGADTQYF.

In DNA form, the CDR3 reads TGTGCCAGTAGTATTGGGGCCGACAATGAGCAGTTCTTC. Protein sequence: CASSIGADNEQFF. The chain carries TRBV19 and TRBJ2-1; D is possibly TRBD1 (5 bases). The CDR3 spans 13 residues. Germline loops: CDR1 LNHDA, CDR2 SQIVND (reference sequence). Trimming stripped 3 bases from V and 5 bases from J, with 8 bases between. Supplemented by reference TRBV19 and TRBJ2-1, the full variable domain reads DGGITQSPKYLFRKEGQNVTLSCEQNLNHDAMYWYRQDPGQGLRLIYYSQIVNDFQKGDIAEGYSVSREKKESFPLTVTSAQKNPTAFYLCASSIGADNEQFFGPGTRLTVL.

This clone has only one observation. The DNA of the CDR3 is TGCGCCAGCAGCTTAAACCCTAGCGGGGTGAACACCGGGGAGCTGTTTTTT. Its protein is CASSLNPSGVNTGELFF. The genes are TRBV5-1 and TRBJ2-2, with TRBD2 matching 9 bases. The ends lost 2 bases at V and 1 base at J; junction bases unmatched: 6. CDR1 is SGHRS and CDR2 is YFSETQ in the germline V gene. CDR3 size: 17 residues.

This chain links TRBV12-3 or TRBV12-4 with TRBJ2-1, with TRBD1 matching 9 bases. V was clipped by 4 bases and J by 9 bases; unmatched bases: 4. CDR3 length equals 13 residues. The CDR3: CASSWDREREQFF. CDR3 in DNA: TGTGCCAGCAGTTGGGACAGGGAACGTGAGCAGTTCTTC.

The CDR3 region is CASIPPTTMNTEAFF. In DNA, the CDR3 is TGTGCCAGCATTCCTCCGACAACCATGAACACTGAAGCTTTCTTT. The chain employs TRBV6-5 and TRBJ1-1; D unclear. The CDR3 is 15 residues long. Trimming took off 7 bases at V and 0 bases at J, with 15 bases between the two ends. Germline CDR1 MNHEY, CDR2 SVGAGI.

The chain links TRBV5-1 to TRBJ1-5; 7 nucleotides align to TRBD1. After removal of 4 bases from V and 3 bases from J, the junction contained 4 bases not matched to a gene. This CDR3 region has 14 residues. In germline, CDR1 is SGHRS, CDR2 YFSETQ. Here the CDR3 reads CASSPGTANQPQHF. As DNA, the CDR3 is TGCGCCAGCAGCCCCGGGACAGCCAATCAGCCCCAGCATTTT.

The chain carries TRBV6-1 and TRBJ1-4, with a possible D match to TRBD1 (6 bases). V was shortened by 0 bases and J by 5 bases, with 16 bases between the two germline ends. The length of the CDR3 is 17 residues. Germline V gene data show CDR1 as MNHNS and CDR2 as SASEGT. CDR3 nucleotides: TGTGCCAGCAGTGAAGCCCCAGGGGACACTGTCAATGAAAAACTGTTTTTT. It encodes CASSEAPGDTVNEKLFF.

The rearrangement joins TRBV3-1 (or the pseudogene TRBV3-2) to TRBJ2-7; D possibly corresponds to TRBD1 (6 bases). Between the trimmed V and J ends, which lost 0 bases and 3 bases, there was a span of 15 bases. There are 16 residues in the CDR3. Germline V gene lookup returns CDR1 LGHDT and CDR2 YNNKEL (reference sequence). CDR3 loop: CASSQDWDTRDYEQYF. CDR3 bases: TGTGCCAGCAGCCAAGATTGGGACACCCGCGACTACGAGCAGTACTTC.

CDR3 sequence: CASSPGRNEKLFF. In DNA, the CDR3 is TGCGCCAGCAGCCCTGGGAGAAATGAAAAACTGTTTTTT. V is TRBV5-1 and J is TRBJ1-4; D unclear. Germline values: CDR1 SGHRS, CDR2 YFSETQ. Deletions cut 4 bases from V and 5 bases from J, with 9 bases between. This CDR3 has 13 amino acids.

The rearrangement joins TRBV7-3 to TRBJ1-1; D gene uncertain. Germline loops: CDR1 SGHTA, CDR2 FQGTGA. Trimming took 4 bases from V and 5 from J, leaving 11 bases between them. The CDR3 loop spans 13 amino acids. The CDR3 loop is CASSSQTGTEAFF. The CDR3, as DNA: TGTGCCAGCAGCTCCCAGACGGGGACTGAAGCTTTCTTT.

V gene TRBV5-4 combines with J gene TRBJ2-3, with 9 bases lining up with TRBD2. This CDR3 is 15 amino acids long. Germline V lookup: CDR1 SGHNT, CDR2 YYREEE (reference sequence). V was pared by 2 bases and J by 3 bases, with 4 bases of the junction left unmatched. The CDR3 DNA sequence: TGTGCCAGCAGCTTAGGCGGGGGGGTTACAGATACGCAGTATTTT. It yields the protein CASSLGGGVTDTQYF.

The CDR3 bases are TGTGCCAGTTCTCTTGACTTTGCCGGTGAGGTGACAGATACGCAGTATTTT. It translates to CASSLDFAGEVTDTQYF. V is TRBV19 and J is TRBJ2-3; the D is unclear. CDR1 is LNHDA, CDR2 SQIVND, per germline (reference sequence). CDR3 size: 17 residues. V was pared by 8 bases and J by 3 bases, with 24 bases between.

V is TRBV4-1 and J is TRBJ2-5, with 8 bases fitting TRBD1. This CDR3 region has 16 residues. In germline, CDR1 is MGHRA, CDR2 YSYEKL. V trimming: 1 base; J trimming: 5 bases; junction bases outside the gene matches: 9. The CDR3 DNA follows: TGCGCCAGCAGCCAAGCCAACAGGGGGTATGTCGAGACCCAGTACTTC. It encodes CASSQANRGYVETQYF.

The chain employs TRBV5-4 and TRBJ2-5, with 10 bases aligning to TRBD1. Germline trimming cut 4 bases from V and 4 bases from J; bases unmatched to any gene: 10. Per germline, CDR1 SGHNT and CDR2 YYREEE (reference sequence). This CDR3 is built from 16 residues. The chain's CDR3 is CASSPGGQGVGETQYF. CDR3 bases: TGTGCCAGCAGCCCCGGCGGACAGGGGGTAGGAGAGACCCAGTACTTC.

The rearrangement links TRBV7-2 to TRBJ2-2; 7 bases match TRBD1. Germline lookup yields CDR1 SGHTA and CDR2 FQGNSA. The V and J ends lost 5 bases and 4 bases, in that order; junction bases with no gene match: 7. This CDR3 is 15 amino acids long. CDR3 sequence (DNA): TGTGCCAGCAGCCGCCCGACAGGGATCACCGGGGAGCTGTTTTTT. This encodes CASSRPTGITGELFF. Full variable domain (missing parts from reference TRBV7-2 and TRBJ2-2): GAGVSQSPSNKVTEKGKDVELRCDPISGHTALYWYRQSLGQGLEFLIYFQGNSAPDKSGLPSDRFSAERTGGSVSTLTIQRTQQEDSAVYLCASSRPTGITGELFFGEGSRLTVL.

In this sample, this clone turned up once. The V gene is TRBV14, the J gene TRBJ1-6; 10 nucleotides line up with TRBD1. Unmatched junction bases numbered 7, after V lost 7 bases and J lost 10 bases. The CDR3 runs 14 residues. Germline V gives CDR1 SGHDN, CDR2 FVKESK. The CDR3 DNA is TGTGCCAGCAACACCGGGACAGGGGTCTCACCCCTCCACTTT. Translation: CASNTGTGVSPLHF.

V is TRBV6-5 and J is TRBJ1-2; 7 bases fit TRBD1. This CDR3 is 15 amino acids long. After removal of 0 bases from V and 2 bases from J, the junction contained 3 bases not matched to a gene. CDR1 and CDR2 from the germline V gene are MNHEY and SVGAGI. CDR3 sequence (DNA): TGTGCCAGCAGTTACTCAGAGGGACAGAACTATGGCTACACCTTC. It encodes CASSYSEGQNYGYTF.

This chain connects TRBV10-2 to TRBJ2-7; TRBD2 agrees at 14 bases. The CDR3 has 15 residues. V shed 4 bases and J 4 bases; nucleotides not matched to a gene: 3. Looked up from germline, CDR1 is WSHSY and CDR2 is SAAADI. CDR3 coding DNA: TGCGCCAGCAGTGTGGGGACTAGCGGGGGATACGAGCAGTACTTC. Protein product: CASSVGTSGGYEQYF.

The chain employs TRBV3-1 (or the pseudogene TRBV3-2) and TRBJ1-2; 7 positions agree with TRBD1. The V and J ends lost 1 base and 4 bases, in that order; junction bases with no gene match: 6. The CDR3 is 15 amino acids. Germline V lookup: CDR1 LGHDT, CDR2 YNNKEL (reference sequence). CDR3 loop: CASSQATGSGYGYTF. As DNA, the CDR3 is TGTGCCAGCAGCCAAGCGACAGGGTCTGGCTATGGCTACACCTTC.

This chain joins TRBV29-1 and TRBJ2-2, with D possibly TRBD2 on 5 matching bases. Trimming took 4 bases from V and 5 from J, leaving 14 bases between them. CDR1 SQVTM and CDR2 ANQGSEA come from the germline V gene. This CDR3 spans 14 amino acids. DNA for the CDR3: TGCAGCGTTGGGTCAGGAGGATTTACCGGGGAGCTGTTTTTT. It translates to CSVGSGGFTGELFF.

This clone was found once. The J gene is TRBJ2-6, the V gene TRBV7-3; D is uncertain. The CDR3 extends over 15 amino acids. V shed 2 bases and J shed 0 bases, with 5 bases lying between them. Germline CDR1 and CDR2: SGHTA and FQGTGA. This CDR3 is CASSLYSSGANVLTF. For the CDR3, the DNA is TGTGCCAGCAGCTTATATTCCTCTGGGGCCAACGTCCTGACTTTC.